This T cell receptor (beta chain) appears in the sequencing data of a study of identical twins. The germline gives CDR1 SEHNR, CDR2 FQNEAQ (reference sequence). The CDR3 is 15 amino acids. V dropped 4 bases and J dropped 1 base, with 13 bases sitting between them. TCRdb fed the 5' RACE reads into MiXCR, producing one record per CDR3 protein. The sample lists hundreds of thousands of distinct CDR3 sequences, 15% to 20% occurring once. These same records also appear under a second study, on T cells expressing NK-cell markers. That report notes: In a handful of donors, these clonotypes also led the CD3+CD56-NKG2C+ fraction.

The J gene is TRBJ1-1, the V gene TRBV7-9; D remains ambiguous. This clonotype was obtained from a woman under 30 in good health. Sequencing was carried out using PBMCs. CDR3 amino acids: CASSSFGNPNTEAFF. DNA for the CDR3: TGTGCCAGCAGCTCCTTTGGGAACCCGAACACTGAAGCTTTCTTT.